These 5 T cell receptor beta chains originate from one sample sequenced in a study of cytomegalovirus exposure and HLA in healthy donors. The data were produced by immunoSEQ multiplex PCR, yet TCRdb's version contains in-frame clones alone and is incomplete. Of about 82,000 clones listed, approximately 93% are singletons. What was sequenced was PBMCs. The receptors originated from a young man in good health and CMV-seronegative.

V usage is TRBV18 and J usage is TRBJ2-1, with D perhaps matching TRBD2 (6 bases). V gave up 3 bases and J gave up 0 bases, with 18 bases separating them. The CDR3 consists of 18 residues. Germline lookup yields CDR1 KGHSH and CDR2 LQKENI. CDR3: CASSPQRGGRDSYNEQFF. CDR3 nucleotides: TGTGCCAGCTCACCCCAAAGAGGCGGGCGGGACTCCTACAATGAGCAGTTCTTC.

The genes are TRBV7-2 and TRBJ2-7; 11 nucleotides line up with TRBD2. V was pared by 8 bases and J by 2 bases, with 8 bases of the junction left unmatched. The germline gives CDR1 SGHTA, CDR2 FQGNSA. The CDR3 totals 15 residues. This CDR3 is CASRAGLAVPYEQYF. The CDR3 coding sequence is TGTGCCAGCCGCGCGGGACTAGCGGTTCCCTACGAGCAGTACTTC.

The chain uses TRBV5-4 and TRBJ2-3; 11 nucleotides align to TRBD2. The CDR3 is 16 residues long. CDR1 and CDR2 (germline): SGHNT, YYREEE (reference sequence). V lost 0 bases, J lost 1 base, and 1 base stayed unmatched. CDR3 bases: TGTGCCAGCAGCTTGGGACTAGCGGGACGCACAGATACGCAGTATTTT. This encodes CASSLGLAGRTDTQYF.

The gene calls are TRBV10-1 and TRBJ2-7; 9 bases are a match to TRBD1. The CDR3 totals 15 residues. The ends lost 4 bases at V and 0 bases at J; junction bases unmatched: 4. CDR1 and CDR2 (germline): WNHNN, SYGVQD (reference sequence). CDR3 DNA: TGCGCCAGCAGTGTGGGACAGGGCCCCTCCTACGAGCAGTACTTC. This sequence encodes CASSVGQGPSYEQYF.

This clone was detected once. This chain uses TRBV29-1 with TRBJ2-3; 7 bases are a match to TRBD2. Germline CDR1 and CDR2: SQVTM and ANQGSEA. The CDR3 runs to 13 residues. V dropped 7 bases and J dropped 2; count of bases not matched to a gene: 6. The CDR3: CSGKRGITDTQYF. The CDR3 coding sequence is TGCAGCGGAAAGCGGGGAATCACAGATACGCAGTATTTT.